Below are 8 T cell receptor beta chains sequenced from a single sample in a study of cytomegalovirus exposure and HLA in healthy donors. The PCR ran on 60 Vbeta and 13 Jbeta primers. Produced via immunoSEQ multiplex PCR; TCRdb's table is partial and in-frame only. The sample shows 110,000 to 150,000 clones, 70% of them seen only once. Sequencing was performed on PBMCs. All receptors come from a woman aged 55 to 70 in good health and CMV-seropositive.

A few counts support this clone. J is TRBJ2-7 and V is TRBV19, with D tentatively TRBD2 (5 bases). Between the trimmed V and J ends, which lost 5 bases and 0 bases, there was a span of 14 bases. Germline CDR1 and CDR2: LNHDA and SQIVND (reference sequence). The CDR3 has 15 residues. For the CDR3, the DNA is TGTGCCAGTAGTCCCCGGACGGGGATCTCCTACGAGCAGTACTTC. Protein sequence: CASSPRTGISYEQYF.

V and J are TRBV6-1 and TRBJ1-1; no firm D call. Germline V gene sequence: CDR1 MNHNS, CDR2 SASEGT. Trimming took off 3 bases at V and 0 bases at J, with 11 bases between the two ends. The CDR3 contains 15 residues. CDR3 nucleotides: TGTGCCAGCAGTGATCCCCCGGGGATGAACACTGAAGCTTTCTTT. Translated, it gives CASSDPPGMNTEAFF.

This chain links TRBV15 with TRBJ2-7; TRBD2 agrees at 14 bases. The germline V gene encodes CDR1 LNHNV and CDR2 YYDKDF (reference sequence). V dropped 0 bases and J dropped 7; count of bases not matched to a gene: 5. The CDR3 totals 16 residues. DNA for the CDR3: TGTGCCACCAGCAGAGATGGGACTAGCGGGAGTGGGGAGCAGTACTTC. It encodes CATSRDGTSGSGEQYF.

The chain joins TRBV6-5 to TRBJ2-2; D is possibly TRBD2 (5 bases). The V end was cut by 6 bases, the J end by 2 bases, with 7 bases between. This CDR3 spans 13 amino acids. Germline-derived CDR1 and CDR2 are MNHEY and SVGAGI. The CDR3, as DNA: TGTGCCAGCAGGGACTCTAACACCGGGGAGCTGTTTTTT. This gives the protein CASRDSNTGELFF.

The chain employs TRBV27 and TRBJ1-4, with TRBD1 matching over 9 bases. CDR3 length equals 14 residues. Germline V lookup: CDR1 MNHEY, CDR2 SMNVEV (reference sequence). V shed 6 bases and J 4 bases; nucleotides not matched to a gene: 3. CDR3 loop: CASRMDRGNEKLFF. CDR3 bases: TGTGCCAGCAGGATGGACAGGGGTAATGAAAAACTGTTTTTT.

The gene calls are TRBV27 and TRBJ2-6; no firm D call. There are 15 residues in the CDR3. V dropped 5 bases and J dropped 0 bases, with 8 bases sitting between them. Per the germline V gene, CDR1 is MNHEY and CDR2 is SMNVEV (reference sequence). This CDR3 reads CASSPEDSGANVLTF. The CDR3, as DNA: TGTGCCAGCAGTCCAGAAGACTCTGGGGCCAACGTCCTGACTTTC.

This sequence joins TRBV11-1 and TRBJ2-7, with a weak D call TRBD1 (7 bases). The germline V gene has CDR1 SGHAT and CDR2 FQDESV (reference sequence). This CDR3 has 12 amino acids. The V gene lost 6 bases and the J gene lost 4 bases, with 10 bases spanning the gap. CDR3 in DNA: TGTGCCAGCAGTCAGGGGGGATACGAGCAGTACTTC. Amino acid sequence: CASSQGGYEQYF.

The chain has TRBV30 and TRBJ1-6; D uncertain. The CDR3 consists of 15 residues. Germline V gene lookup returns CDR1 GTSNPN and CDR2 SVGIG (reference sequence). The V gene lost 3 bases and the J gene lost 8 bases, with 17 bases spanning the gap. CDR3 in amino acids: CAWRTGRLLDSPLHF. CDR3 DNA sequence: TGTGCCTGGAGGACCGGCAGGTTATTGGATTCACCCCTCCACTTT.